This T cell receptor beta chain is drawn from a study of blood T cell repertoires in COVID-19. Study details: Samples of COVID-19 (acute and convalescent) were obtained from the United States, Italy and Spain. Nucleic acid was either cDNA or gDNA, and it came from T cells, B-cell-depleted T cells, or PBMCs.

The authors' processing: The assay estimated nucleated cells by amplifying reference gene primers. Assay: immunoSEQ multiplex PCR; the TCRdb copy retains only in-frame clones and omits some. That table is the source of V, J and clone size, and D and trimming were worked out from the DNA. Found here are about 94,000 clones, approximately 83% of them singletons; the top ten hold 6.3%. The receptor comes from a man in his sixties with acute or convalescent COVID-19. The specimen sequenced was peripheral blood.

This CDR3 is CASSYSFSEINEQYF. The CDR3 DNA reads as TGTGCCAGCAGTTACTCTTTTTCCGAGATTAACGAGCAGTACTTC. The chain couples TRBV6-2 or TRBV6-3 to TRBJ2-7; D not resolved. The germline V gene encodes CDR1 MNHEY and CDR2 SVGEGT. The CDR3 is made up of 15 amino acids. Trimming removed 0 bases from V and 5 bases from J, with 14 bases in between.